This is a list of T cell receptor beta chains from one sample in a study of control samples from healthy donors and cancer patients. The protocol was immunoSEQ multiplex PCR, while the TCRdb copy is restricted to in-frame clones and leaves out a portion. Of about 150,000 clones listed, approximately 94% are singletons. Source material: blood. The receptors come from a man aged 35-49 years in good health. CDR3s include the opening cysteine and the closing phenylalanine or tryptophan. A D gene is named only where the DNA matches it firmly.

j_call: TRBJ2-2
d_call: TRBD1
cdr3_length: 16
v_call: TRBV11-2
cdr3_nt: TGTGCCAGCAGCTTATCCCGCGGACAGGGGACCGGGGAGCTGTTTTTT
cdr3_aa: CASSLSRGQGTGELFF

j_call: TRBJ2-3
d_call: TRBD2
cdr3_length: 19
v_call: TRBV7-2
cdr3_nt: TGTGCCAGCAGAACAGGCCCAGCGGGGGGCCTGACTAGCACAGATACGCAGTATTTT
cdr3_aa: CASRTGPAGGLTSTDTQYF

j_call: TRBJ1-1
d_call: NA
cdr3_length: 15
v_call: TRBV28
cdr3_nt: TGTGCCAGCAGTCTGCCCGGGACGGTGAACACTGAAGCTTTCTTT
cdr3_aa: CASSLPGTVNTEAFF

j_call: TRBJ1-2
d_call: NA
cdr3_length: 15
v_call: TRBV6-1
cdr3_nt: TGTGCCAGCAGTGAAGCGTCCGGGGGTGGCTATGGCTACACCTTC
cdr3_aa: CASSEASGGGYGYTF

j_call: TRBJ2-7
d_call: NA
cdr3_length: 14
v_call: TRBV28
cdr3_nt: TGTGCCAGCAGTTTTAGAGGCAGATCCTACGAGCAGTACTTC
cdr3_aa: CASSFRGRSYEQYF

j_call: TRBJ1-5
d_call: NA
cdr3_length: 11
v_call: TRBV19
cdr3_nt: TGTGCAGGAGGGTCTGACCAGCCCCAGCATTTT
cdr3_aa: CAGGSDQPQHF

j_call: TRBJ1-1
d_call: NA
cdr3_length: 13
v_call: TRBV19
cdr3_nt: TGTGCCAGTAAAGAACGGGATGGCACTGAAGCTTTCTTT
cdr3_aa: CASKERDGTEAFF

j_call: TRBJ1-3
d_call: NA
cdr3_length: 16
v_call: TRBV30
cdr3_nt: TGTGCCTGGAGTACGCGAAGGGCGATCTCTGGAAACACCATATATTTT
cdr3_aa: CAWSTRRAISGNTIYF

j_call: TRBJ1-2
d_call: NA
cdr3_length: 12
v_call: TRBV9
cdr3_nt: TGTGCCAGCAGCGCGCCGGGGGGTGGCTACACCTTC
cdr3_aa: CASSAPGGGYTF

j_call: TRBJ1-2
d_call: NA
cdr3_length: 15
v_call: TRBV18
cdr3_nt: TGTGCCAGCTCACCGGTGGCGGGGGAGCAAGTTGGCTACACCTTC
cdr3_aa: CASSPVAGEQVGYTF

j_call: TRBJ2-5
d_call: TRBD1
cdr3_length: 15
v_call: TRBV11-3
cdr3_nt: TGTGCCAGCAGCTTAGGGCGCGGCAGGGGGGAGACCCAGTACTTC
cdr3_aa: CASSLGRGRGETQYF

j_call: TRBJ2-7
d_call: NA
cdr3_length: 13
v_call: TRBV5-4
cdr3_nt: TGTGCCAGCAGCTTGGGTACGCGGAACGAGCAGTACTTC
cdr3_aa: CASSLGTRNEQYF

j_call: TRBJ1-2
d_call: NA
cdr3_length: 12
v_call: TRBV9
cdr3_nt: TGTGCCAGCAACCGGGAGGCCTATGGCTACACCTTC
cdr3_aa: CASNREAYGYTF

j_call: TRBJ1-3
d_call: TRBD1
cdr3_length: 14
v_call: TRBV6-5
cdr3_nt: TGTGCCAGCAGCCCGGACAGGGCTGGAAACACCATATATTTT
cdr3_aa: CASSPDRAGNTIYF